The 5 T cell receptor beta chains below all came from one sample that was sequenced in a study of radiotherapy plus CTLA-4 blockade in lung cancer (dated by TCRdb to between 2017 and 2018). Library preparation employed the immunoSEQ multiplex PCR assay. TCRdb mirrors the immuneACCESS table, restricted to in-frame sequences. Some clones are absent from its copies; in checked studies, under half trace to an unresolved V gene, and the reason for the others is unknown. The sample table contains 50,000 or so clones; only one count was recorded for approximately 76% of them. The top ten hold 11% of the sample. Specimen: peripheral blood, collected from a patient treated with radiotherapy plus ipilimumab. These receptors were collected from a human donor with non-small cell lung cancer who had stable disease on radiotherapy plus ipilimumab.

A word on this clone: At one end the junction does not follow the germline gene, possibly because of a read error. This specimen includes other DNA sequences encoding the same CDR3. The chain employs TRBV15 and TRBJ2-3, with a possible D match to TRBD2 (5 bases). CDR3 length equals 15 residues. The germline CDR1 and CDR2 sequences are LNHNV and YYDKDF (reference sequence). For the CDR3, the DNA is TGTGCAACCAGCTGGGAGATGAAAAGCACAGATACGCAGTATTTT. It codes for CATSWEMKSTDTQYF.

The chain carries TRBV18 and TRBJ2-3; D is uncertain. V lost 2 bases and J lost 5, with 11 bases in between. This CDR3 has 14 amino acids. In germline, CDR1 is KGHSH, CDR2 LQKENI. CDR3 sequence reads: CASSPGLEGDTQYF. Here the CDR3 DNA reads TGTGCCAGCTCACCAGGGCTGGAAGGAGATACGCAGTATTTT.

The chain links TRBV27 to TRBJ1-1; perhaps TRBD1 as D (6 bases). Germline-derived CDR1 and CDR2 are MNHEY and SMNVEV (reference sequence). The CDR3 covers 14 residues. Trimming pared 8 bases from V and 1 base from J, leaving 14 bases between. The chain's CDR3 is CASGGGQGNTEAFF. The CDR3 DNA reads as TGTGCCAGCGGCGGGGGGCAGGGGAACACTGAAGCTTTCTTT.

The chain combines TRBV12-5 with TRBJ2-3, with TRBD1 matching over 8 bases. V trimming: 10 bases; J trimming: 4 bases; junction bases outside the gene matches: 16. The CDR3 is 16 amino acids. The germline V gene encodes CDR1 LGHNT and CDR2 FRNRAP. CDR3 coding DNA: TGTGCTACGACAGTCTTGACAGGGGCGCTTGCAGATACGCAGTATTTT. Translating it yields CATTVLTGALADTQYF.

CDR3 protein: CASSAGVVGHPTDTQYF. The CDR3 DNA is TGTGCCAGCAGTGCAGGGGTAGTGGGACACCCGACAGATACGCAGTATTTT. This chain links TRBV9 with TRBJ2-3; a weak D match, TRBD1 (6 bases). This CDR3 has 17 residues. Germline V CDR1 and CDR2: SGDLS, YYNGEE. V lost 5 bases, J lost 3 bases, and 22 bases lay in between.